This is a list of T cell receptor beta chains from one sample in a study of blood T cell repertoires in COVID-19. Produced via immunoSEQ multiplex PCR; TCRdb's table is partial and in-frame only. The table lists under 200,000 clones, roughly 72% of them singletons. Input material: peripheral blood. The receptor source for this set is a woman of 80 years or more with acute or convalescent COVID-19. Each CDR3 is given with its conserved first and last residue. Each record gives: J gene, CDR3 length, V gene, CDR3 protein.

>TRBJ1-1|13|TRBV29-1
CSVAPPGNTEAFF
>TRBJ2-7|12|TRBV5-6
CASSSFGFEQYF
>TRBJ1-2|15|TRBV10-3
CAISESRTGERGYTF
>TRBJ2-7|13|TRBV7-9
CAVSGTATYEQYF
>TRBJ2-4|15|TRBV13
CASSSNRGAKNIQYF
>TRBJ2-5|13|TRBV5-6
CASSADREETQYF
>TRBJ2-2|14|TRBV5-1
CASSLAQESGELFF
>TRBJ1-5|13|TRBV11-2
CASSFGEGQPQHF
>TRBJ2-3|14|TRBV30
CAWGDIRATDTQYF
>TRBJ2-7|14|TRBV18
CASSAAGLAYEQYF
>TRBJ2-3|11|TRBV4-3
CASSPGYTQYF
>TRBJ1-2|14|TRBV6-2/TRBV6-3
CASSYEGGRYGYTF
>TRBJ2-1|14|TRBV5-1
CASSLGQGYNEQFF
>TRBJ1-1|16|TRBV7-2
CASSFFPEMVNTEAFF
>TRBJ1-1|12|TRBV30
CAWSVSYTEAFF
>TRBJ1-4|18|TRBV4-2
CASSQDTGTGVFNEKLFF
>TRBJ2-3|15|TRBV5-1
CASSSGGTTTDTQYF
>TRBJ1-1|12|TRBV12-3/TRBV12-4
CASTLGDTEAFF
>TRBJ1-1|16|TRBV7-2
CASSPRRGAGDTEAFF
>TRBJ1-2|17|TRBV19
CASSDTGGAFWDYGYTF
>TRBJ1-2|13|TRBV19
CASRQNSNYGYTF
>TRBJ1-5|14|TRBV5-5
CASSTGTENQPQHF
>TRBJ1-4|13|TRBV4-3
CASRGQPNEKLFF
>TRBJ1-5|17|TRBV6-6
CASSPTGFGNSNQPQHF
>TRBJ2-1|16|TRBV20-1
CSASGTSGGFVNEQFF
>TRBJ1-1|15|TRBV18
CASSPLRGRDTEAFF
>TRBJ2-5|16|TRBV5-5
CASSYSGTGTGETQYF
>TRBJ2-7|14|TRBV28
CASRPSGPTYEQYF
>TRBJ1-2|15|TRBV6-1
CASSEDGRNNYGYTF
>TRBJ2-3|16|TRBV2
CASKKMSGLSLDTQYF
>TRBJ1-1|12|TRBV19
CASSPGPGGAFF
>TRBJ2-7|14|TRBV23-1
CASSVDSISYEQYF
>TRBJ1-3|13|TRBV25-1
CASSPGVPSTIYF
>TRBJ1-1|13|TRBV18
CASSGTGLTEAFF
>TRBJ1-1|13|TRBV24-1
CATGDSPNTEAFF
>TRBJ1-1|13|TRBV19
CASSISSGSEAFF
>TRBJ2-3|17|TRBV19
CASSKMGLAGATDTQYF
>TRBJ1-1|14|TRBV10-2
CASRRTGENTEAFF
>TRBJ1-6|14|TRBV9
CASSVVPSVSPLHF
>TRBJ1-5|13|TRBV10-3
CATRQVVDQPQHF
>TRBJ2-3|14|TRBV11-3
CASSLATATDTQYF
>TRBJ1-2|15|TRBV6-6
CASSPLQGSVYGYTF
>TRBJ2-1|15|TRBV19
CASSITERSYNEQFF
>TRBJ2-7|16|TRBV6-2/TRBV6-3
CASSSLAGGPTYEQYF
>TRBJ2-3|13|TRBV10-1
CASSKRETDTQYF
>TRBJ2-7|13|TRBV12-3/TRBV12-4
CASSLRDSGEQYF